The clone carrying this T cell receptor beta chain was picked up a small number of times. The PCR ran on 60 Vbeta and 13 Jbeta primers. Assay: immunoSEQ multiplex PCR; the TCRdb copy retains only in-frame clones and omits some. The repertoire holds around 140,000 clones, roughly 74% seen once, with about 6.8% in the top ten. The sample comes from a study of cytomegalovirus exposure and HLA in healthy donors. Looking at the study overall: Membership in the Caucasian-associated ancestry cluster was found for 75% to 90% of roughly 360 genotyped donors.

V lost 0 bases and J lost 5, with 9 bases in between. Germline CDR1 SGHRS, CDR2 YFSETQ. CDR3 length: 13 residues. Sequenced: PBMCs. The TCR originated in a woman aged 40 to 50 in good health and CMV-seropositive. The rearrangement uses TRBV5-1 and TRBJ2-7; weak D call: TRBD2 (5 bases). CDR3 loop: CASSLERADEQYF. The CDR3 nucleotides are TGCGCCAGCAGCTTGGAGAGGGCCGACGAGCAGTACTTC.